The entry below describes one T cell receptor (beta chain). The source of the sample is a study of blood T cell repertoires in COVID-19. Profiled with immunoSEQ multiplex PCR; TCRdb holds only in-frame clones, not every one. Of 250,000 or so clones listed, 70% to 90% are singletons. With 1 base removed from V and 4 bases from J, the gap between germline ends came to 10 bases. The length of the CDR3 is 14 residues. Germline CDR1 LGHNA, CDR2 YNFKEQ. The sequence was collected from a man in his forties who had recovered from COVID-19. This chain connects TRBV4-2 to TRBJ1-2; no clear D. Sequencing used PBMCs or T cells enriched from blood (not recorded which). The CDR3 DNA reads TGTGCCAGCAGCCAAGGAGCAGACTTCTATGGCTACACCTTC. It codes for CASSQGADFYGYTF.